This TCR beta chain is drawn from a study of cytomegalovirus exposure and HLA in healthy donors. Study overall: Within an early data release were around 80 million unique TCRs drawn from HLA-typed donors. Genotyping showed less than 85% of over 350 donors falling in the Caucasian-associated ancestry cluster. Study-level findings and limits: In a later analysis, a missense DCLRE1C variant was linked to TCR beta V- and J-gene trimming. Later on, an analysis showed TCR association rates differing by HLA locus, with DRB1 the most and HLA-C the fewest.

PCR primers comprised 60 Vbeta and 13 Jbeta primers. Data came from immunoSEQ multiplex PCR; TCRdb stores just in-frame clones and leaves some out. The sample includes 110,000 or so clones, over 70% of them seen just once. Regarding this clone: What it binds is unknown.

V lost 0 bases to trimming and J lost 2 bases, with 8 bases between them. Looked up from germline, CDR1 is MGHRA and CDR2 is YSYEKL. CDR3 length equals 14 residues. The sequence was collected from a middle-aged woman in good health and CMV-seropositive. The chain combines TRBV4-1 with TRBJ2-7; D is perhaps TRBD2 (6 bases). The sequenced sample was PBMCs. CDR3 DNA sequence: TGCGCCAGCAGCCAAGAGGGAGGCACCTACGAGCAGTACTTC. The encoded protein is CASSQEGGTYEQYF.